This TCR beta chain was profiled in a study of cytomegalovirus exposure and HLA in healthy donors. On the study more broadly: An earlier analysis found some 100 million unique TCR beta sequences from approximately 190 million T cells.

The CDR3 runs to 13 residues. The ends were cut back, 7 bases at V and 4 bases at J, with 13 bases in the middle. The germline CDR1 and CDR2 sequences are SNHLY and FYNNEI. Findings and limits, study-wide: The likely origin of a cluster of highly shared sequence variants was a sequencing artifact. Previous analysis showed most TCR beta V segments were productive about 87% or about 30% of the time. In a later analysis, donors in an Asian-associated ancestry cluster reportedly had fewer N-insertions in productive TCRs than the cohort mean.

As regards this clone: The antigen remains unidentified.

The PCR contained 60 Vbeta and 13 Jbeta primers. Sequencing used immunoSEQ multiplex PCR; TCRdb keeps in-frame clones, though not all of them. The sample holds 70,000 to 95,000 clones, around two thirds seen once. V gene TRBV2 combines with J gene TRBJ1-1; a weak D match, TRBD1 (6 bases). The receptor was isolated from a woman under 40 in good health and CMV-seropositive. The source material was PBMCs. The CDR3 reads CASKVDSGTEAFF. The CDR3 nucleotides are TGTGCCAGCAAGGTGGACAGTGGCACTGAAGCTTTCTTT.